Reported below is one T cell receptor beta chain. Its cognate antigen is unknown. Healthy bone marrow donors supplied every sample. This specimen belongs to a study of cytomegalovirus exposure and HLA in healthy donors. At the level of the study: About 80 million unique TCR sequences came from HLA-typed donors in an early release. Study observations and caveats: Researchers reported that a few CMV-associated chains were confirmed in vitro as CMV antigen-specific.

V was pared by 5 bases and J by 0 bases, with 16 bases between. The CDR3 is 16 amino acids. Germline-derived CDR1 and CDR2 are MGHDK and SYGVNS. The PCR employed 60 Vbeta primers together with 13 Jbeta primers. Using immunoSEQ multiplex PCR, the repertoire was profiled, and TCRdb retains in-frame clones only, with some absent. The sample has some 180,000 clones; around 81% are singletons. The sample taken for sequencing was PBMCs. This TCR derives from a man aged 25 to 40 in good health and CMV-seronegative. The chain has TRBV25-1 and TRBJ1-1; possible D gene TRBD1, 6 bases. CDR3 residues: CASSRNMGDMNTEAFF. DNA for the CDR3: TGTGCCAGCAGTCGTAATATGGGGGACATGAACACTGAAGCTTTCTTT.